This T cell receptor (beta chain) was retrieved from a study of post-analysis software for immune sequencing data. For the study at large: Included courses were relapsing-remitting and secondary progressive multiple sclerosis; progressive-relapsing multiple sclerosis was also included.

The library was made from cDNA and included unique molecular identifiers. TCRdb recomputed calls from the PCR reads with MiXCR, one row per CDR3 protein. The sample consists of about 770,000 distinct CDR3 sequences, roughly 46% of them appearing once. This clonotype has more than one count but fewer than ten. Sequenced sample: blood. This sequence was found in a girl aged 5-17 years with multiple sclerosis.

The CDR3 loop reads CASRSSDRGLGYTF. The CDR3 region has the DNA TGTGCCAGCAGATCCTCGGACAGGGGGCTTGGCTACACCTTC. The chain recombines TRBV12-3 or TRBV12-4 with TRBJ1-2; 11 bases agree with TRBD1. J gave up 7 bases and V 6 bases, and 7 bases lay outside the gene matches. This CDR3 comprises 14 residues.